The clone carrying this T cell receptor (beta chain) was picked up many times. The antigen remains unidentified. Using a J-beta primer mix together with a sample-barcoded 5' primer, a second PCR was run for roughly 6 to 11 cycles. TCRdb used MiXCR to reprocess the 5' RACE reads, holding one entry per CDR3 protein. The profile covers 700,000 to 900,000 distinct CDR3 sequences, with 53% appearing a single time and under 50% taken by the ten largest. The sample originates from a study of blood T cells in healthy people across ages. Whole-study findings and limits: Age showed a roughly linear inverse relationship with TCR beta diversity per million T cells.

Germline V gene lookup returns CDR1 MDHEN and CDR2 SYDVKM. This CDR3 comprises 14 residues. Trimming stripped 3 bases from V and 3 bases from J, with 11 bases between. Material: blood. The TCR sequence derives from a man older than 75 in good health. The chain combines TRBV28 with TRBJ1-1; possible D gene TRBD1, 5 bases. CDR3: CASSLATGHTEAFF. CDR3 coding DNA: TGTGCCAGCAGTTTGGCCACGGGGCACACTGAAGCTTTCTTT. Combining the CDR3 with reference TRBV28 and TRBJ1-1 gives the whole variable domain DVKVTQSSRYLVKRTGEKVFLECVQDMDHENMFWYRQDPGLGLRLIYFSYDVKMKEKGDIPEGYSVSREKKERFSLILESASTNQTSMYLCASSLATGHTEAFFGQGTRLTVV.